This T cell receptor (beta chain) was profiled in a study of cytomegalovirus exposure and HLA in healthy donors. Study conclusions and caveats: Fewer N-insertions (relative to the roughly 630-donor mean) were reportedly seen in an Asian-associated ancestry cluster in a later analysis.

Researchers ran the PCR with 60 Vbeta and 13 Jbeta primers. Clones were read by immunoSEQ multiplex PCR, and TCRdb kept only the in-frame ones, dropping some. Here the sample spans around 170,000 clones, roughly 80% being singletons. On this clone itself: Its specificity is unknown.

In germline, CDR1 is KGHSH, CDR2 LQKENI. Losses at the gene ends were 5 bases for V and 5 bases for J; bases not matched to a gene: 6. This CDR3 is 14 amino acids long. Sequenced input: PBMCs. The V and J genes are TRBV18 and TRBJ1-2, with TRBD1 matching 9 bases. This TCR derives from a woman aged 50 to 60 in good health and CMV-seronegative. The CDR3 loop is CASSSGTGTYGYTF. CDR3 DNA: TGTGCCAGCTCATCCGGGACAGGGACGTATGGCTACACCTTC.